The sequence of this T cell receptor beta chain was determined in a study of T cell changes during pregnancy in multiple sclerosis. The protocol was immunoSEQ multiplex PCR, while the TCRdb copy is restricted to in-frame clones and leaves out a portion. The sample carries about 72,000 clones, roughly 91% recorded once. Trimming at V came to 6 bases and at J to 5 bases, leaving 8 bases not matched to a gene. The CDR3 loop spans 14 amino acids. Germline CDR1 MNHEY, CDR2 SVGAGI. The material was peripheral blood, obtained in the third trimester of pregnancy. This chain joins TRBV6-5 and TRBJ2-5, with 8 bases identical to TRBD1. This receptor was taken from a female donor in good health, enrolled as a control in a pregnancy study. The CDR3: CASSRTGPGETQYF. The CDR3, as DNA: TGTGCCAGCAGCCGGACAGGGCCGGGGGAGACCCAGTACTTC.